This T cell receptor beta chain comes out of a study of sequential checkpoint blockade in melanoma. Study in general: Each arm's sequence ended with maintenance nivolumab. After nivolumab or ipilimumab alone, twenty-two patients had week-13 rebiopsies.

The study, taken as a whole, reports: Pretreatment TIL clonality tracked with response in the nivolumab-first arm.

The treatment: randomized to nivolumab then ipilimumab (arm A) or the reverse (arm B). No patient had prior DNA-damaging chemotherapy. The CDR3 consists of 16 residues. V lost 4 bases, J lost 2 bases, and 10 bases stayed unmatched. Germline CDR1 and CDR2: LNHNV and YYDKDF (reference sequence). As concerns this clone: Antigen unknown.

Using immunoSEQ multiplex PCR, the repertoire was profiled, and TCRdb retains in-frame clones only, with some absent. The data show some 8,000 clones, about 20% seen once. The chain uses TRBV15 and TRBJ2-5, with 7 positions matching TRBD1. This receptor was taken from a human donor with melanoma. The sequenced sample was tumor tissue (inferred from file names), obtained from a patient given nivolumab and ipilimumab in sequence. The CDR3 DNA reads TGTGCCACCAGCAAAGGCCGGGACAGCAATCAAGAGACCCAGTACTTC. Encoded protein: CATSKGRDSNQETQYF.